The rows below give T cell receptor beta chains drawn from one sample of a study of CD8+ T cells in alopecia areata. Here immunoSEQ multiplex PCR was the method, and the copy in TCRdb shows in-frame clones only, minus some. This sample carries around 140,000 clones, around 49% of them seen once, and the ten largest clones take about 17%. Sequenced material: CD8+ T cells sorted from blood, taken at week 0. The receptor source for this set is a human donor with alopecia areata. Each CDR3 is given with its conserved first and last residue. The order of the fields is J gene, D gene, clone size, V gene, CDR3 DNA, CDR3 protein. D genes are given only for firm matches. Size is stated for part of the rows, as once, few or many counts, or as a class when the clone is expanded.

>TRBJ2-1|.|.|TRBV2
TGTGCCAGCAGTGACGCGTCCAGCGAAGTACAATCTCGCAATGAGCAGTTCTTC
CASSDASSEVQSRNEQFF
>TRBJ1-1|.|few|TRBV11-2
TGTGCCAGCAGCCGTCCGGAGTATGGGGGCACTGAAGCTTTCTTT
CASSRPEYGGTEAFF
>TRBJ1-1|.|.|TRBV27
TGTGCCAGCAGTGGGATTGGAATGAACACTGAAGCTTTCTTT
CASSGIGMNTEAFF
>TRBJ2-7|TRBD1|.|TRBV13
TGTGCCAGCAGCTCCGGACAGGGGTACGAGCAGTACTTC
CASSSGQGYEQYF
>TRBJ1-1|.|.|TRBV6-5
TGTGCCAGCAGTTTATCGATCCATGGGAACACTGAAGCTTTCTTT
CASSLSIHGNTEAFF
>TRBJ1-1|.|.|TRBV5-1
TGCGCCAGCAGCCGATGGATGGCCACTGAAGCTTTCTTT
CASSRWMATEAFF
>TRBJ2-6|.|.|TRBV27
TGTGCCAGCAGTTTGCTTCAGTCGTACTACAGGGCTCCCTCTGGGGCCAACGTCCTGACTTTC
CASSLLQSYYRAPSGANVLTF
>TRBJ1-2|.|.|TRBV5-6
TGTGCCAGCAGCCCCGTCCCGCAGATGGGCTACACCTTC
CASSPVPQMGYTF
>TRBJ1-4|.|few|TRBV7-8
TGTGCCAGCTTCCGGGATCTAAGGGATGAAAAACTGTTTTTT
CASFRDLRDEKLFF
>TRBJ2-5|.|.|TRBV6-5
TGTGCCAGCAGTTCGGCAGGGGAGGAGACCCAGTACTTC
CASSSAGEETQYF
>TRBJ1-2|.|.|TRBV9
TGTGCCAGCAGCGTAGCTACGGACGCCTCCAGTGGCTACACCTTC
CASSVATDASSGYTF
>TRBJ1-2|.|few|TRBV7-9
TGTGCCAGCACCCTAGCTGGGGTCCGGGATGGCTACACCTTC
CASTLAGVRDGYTF
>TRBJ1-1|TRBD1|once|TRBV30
TGTGCCTGGAGCGTGGGGACAGGGGGCCGAGCTTTCTTT
CAWSVGTGGRAFF
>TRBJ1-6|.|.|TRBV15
TGTGCCACCAGCACCGAAGACAATGTTAATTCACCCCTCCACTTT
CATSTEDNVNSPLHF
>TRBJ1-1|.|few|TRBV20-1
TGCAGTGCCACAGGGTTAGGTAAAGCTTTCTTT
CSATGLGKAFF
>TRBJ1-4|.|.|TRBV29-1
TGCAGCGTTGTACCGGGGTTGGAAGGAAAACTGTTTTTT
CSVVPGLEGKLFF
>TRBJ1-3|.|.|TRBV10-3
TGTGCCATCAGTGATGGCGGGGACTCTGGAAACACCATATATTTT
CAISDGGDSGNTIYF
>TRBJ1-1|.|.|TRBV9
TGTGCCAGCAGCGTAGGTGGGCTTACTGAAGCTTTCTTT
CASSVGGLTEAFF
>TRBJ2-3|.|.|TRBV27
TGTGCCAGCACCACTTCAGGGGCTAGCACAGATACGCAGTATTTT
CASTTSGASTDTQYF
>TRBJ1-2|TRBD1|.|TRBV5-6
TGTGCCAGCAGCCTGGGACAGTCTAACTATGGCTACACCTTC
CASSLGQSNYGYTF
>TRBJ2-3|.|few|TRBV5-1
TGCGCCAGCGCGGGAAGGGCCGCTAGCACAGATACGCAGTATTTT
CASAGRAASTDTQYF
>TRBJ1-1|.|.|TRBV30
TGTGCCTGGAAGGTACTGAACACTGAAGCTTTCTTT
CAWKVLNTEAFF
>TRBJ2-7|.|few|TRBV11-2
TGTGCCAGCAGCTTAGACGTCTCCTACGAGCAGTACTTC
CASSLDVSYEQYF
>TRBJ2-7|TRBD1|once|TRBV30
TGTGCCTTGGGACAGGGGGCATCCGAGCAGTACTTC
CALGQGASEQYF
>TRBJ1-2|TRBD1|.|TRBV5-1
TGCGCCAGCAGCTGGGACAGGGGGTCCTATGGCTACACCTTC
CASSWDRGSYGYTF
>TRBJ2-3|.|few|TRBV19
TGTGCCAGTAGTATAGGGGCAGGGGACACAGATACGCAGTATTTT
CASSIGAGDTDTQYF
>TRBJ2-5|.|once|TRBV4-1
TGCGCCAGCAGCCCGGAATGGGCTCAAGAGACCCAGTACTTC
CASSPEWAQETQYF
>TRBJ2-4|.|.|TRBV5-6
TGTGCCAGCAGCTATGTTCTACCGTTGGGGGGCAAAAACATTCAGTACTTC
CASSYVLPLGGKNIQYF
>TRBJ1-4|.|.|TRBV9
TGTGCCAGCAGTGAGGGTACATCAACTAATGAAAAACTGTTTTTT
CASSEGTSTNEKLFF
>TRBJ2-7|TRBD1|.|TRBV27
TGTGCCAGCAGTTTAAAGGGACCGGGACAGGAGTCCTACGAGCAGTACTTC
CASSLKGPGQESYEQYF
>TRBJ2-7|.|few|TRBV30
TGTGCCTGGAGTGTCCTGGGCGGCCGGTACGAGCAGTACTTC
CAWSVLGGRYEQYF
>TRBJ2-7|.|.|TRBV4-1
TGCGCCAGCAGCCAAGATGAGGCGCTTCCCTACGAGCAGTACTTC
CASSQDEALPYEQYF
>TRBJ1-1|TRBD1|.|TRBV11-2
TGTGCCAGCAGTTCGACAGGGACTTACACTGAAGCTTTCTTT
CASSSTGTYTEAFF
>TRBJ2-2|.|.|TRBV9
TGTGCCAGCAGCCCAGGAATGGGGGAGCTGTTTTTT
CASSPGMGELFF
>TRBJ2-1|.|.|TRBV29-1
TGCAGCGTTCATACTGACCTTAATGAGCAGTTCTTC
CSVHTDLNEQFF
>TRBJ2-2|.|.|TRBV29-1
TGCAGCGTTGACTTAGGAGAGGGGGTATTTGAGGCCGGGGAGCTGTTTTTT
CSVDLGEGVFEAGELFF
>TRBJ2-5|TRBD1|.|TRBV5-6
TGTGCCAGCAGCCAAGACAGGGTCGGAGAGACCCAGTACTTC
CASSQDRVGETQYF
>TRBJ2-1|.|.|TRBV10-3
TGTGCCATCAGTCTCGGGACTGCCCTGTTCTTC
CAISLGTALFF
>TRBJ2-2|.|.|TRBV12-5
TGTGCTAGTGGCCCCCCGCGAGGGTTGATCGGGGAGCTGTTTTTT
CASGPPRGLIGELFF
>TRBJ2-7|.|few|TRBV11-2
TGTGCCAGCAGGCGACAGGATAACGAGCAGTACTTC
CASRRQDNEQYF
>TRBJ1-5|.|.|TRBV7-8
TGTGCCAGCAGCTTAGAAAATCAGCCCCAGCATTTT
CASSLENQPQHF
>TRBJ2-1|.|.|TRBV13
TGTGCCAGCAGCTTAGAGGACAGTTCTAATGAGCAGTTCTTC
CASSLEDSSNEQFF
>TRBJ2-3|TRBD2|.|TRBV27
TGTGCCAGCAGTTTTCGGCGGGGGGCGGCAGATACGCAGTATTTT
CASSFRRGAADTQYF
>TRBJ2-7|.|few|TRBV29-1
TGCAGCGTTGAAGGGTCGGACAGCTCCTACGAGCAGTACTTC
CSVEGSDSSYEQYF
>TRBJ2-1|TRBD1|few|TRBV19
TGTGCCAGTAGTGGACGACAGGGGAATTACAATGAGCAGTTCTTC
CASSGRQGNYNEQFF
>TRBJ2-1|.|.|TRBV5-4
TGTGCCAGCAGCCCGGACAGAGACAATGAGCAGTTCTTC
CASSPDRDNEQFF
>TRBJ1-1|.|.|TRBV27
TGTGCCAGCACTGAAGACCCGAACACTGAAGCTTTCTTT
CASTEDPNTEAFF
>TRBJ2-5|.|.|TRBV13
TGTGCCAGCAGCTTAGGCCGGGGAGGGGGCCAAGAGACCCAGTACTTC
CASSLGRGGGQETQYF
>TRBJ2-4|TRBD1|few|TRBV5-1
TGCGCCAGCAGCTTGGCTTGGGACAGGCGATTAGCCAAAAACATTCAGTACTTC
CASSLAWDRRLAKNIQYF
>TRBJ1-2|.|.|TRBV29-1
TGCAGCGTCGAAGAGTGGCAGGATTACTATGGCTACACCTTC
CSVEEWQDYYGYTF
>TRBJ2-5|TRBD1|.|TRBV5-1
TGCGCCAGCAGCTACGGACAGGGGTCAGAGACCCAGTACTTC
CASSYGQGSETQYF
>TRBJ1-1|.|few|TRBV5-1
TGCGCCAGCAGCCAGAGACAATTCACTGAAGCTTTCTTT
CASSQRQFTEAFF
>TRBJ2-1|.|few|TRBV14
TGTGCCAGCAGCCGAGCTTCATTCTCCTACAATGAGCAGTTCTTC
CASSRASFSYNEQFF
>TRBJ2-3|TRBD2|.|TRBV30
TGTGCCTGGAGGACTAGCAATCCGGATACGCAGTATTTT
CAWRTSNPDTQYF
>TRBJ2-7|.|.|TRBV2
TGTGCCAGCAGTTCGTGGGGGGTCGAATACGAGCAGTACTTC
CASSSWGVEYEQYF
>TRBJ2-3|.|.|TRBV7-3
TGTGCCAGCAGCCCAACAGGTCGTAGCACAGATACGCAGTATTTT
CASSPTGRSTDTQYF
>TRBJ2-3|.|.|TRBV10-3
TGTGCCATCAGTGAATCCGGGACACCAAGAGGCGGTACAGATACGCAGTATTTT
CAISESGTPRGGTDTQYF
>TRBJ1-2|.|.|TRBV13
TGTGCCAGCAGCTACGGCCAGGGGTTGAGCTATGGCTACACCTTC
CASSYGQGLSYGYTF
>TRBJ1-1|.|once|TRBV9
TGTGCCAGCAGCGACCCTCGTGGGGGTGTGGCAGGGAAGACTTACACTGAAGCTTTCTTT
CASSDPRGGVAGKTYTEAFF